This T cell receptor beta chain was retrieved from a study of identical twins. This clonotype occurred a few times. Its specificity is not known. Findings and caveats of the study: Out-of-frame alpha sequences common to twins exhibited an excess of low generation probability. The abundant beta clonotypes from cord blood had fewer insertions, and memory repertoires had none of this.

One entry per CDR3 protein results from TCRdb running MiXCR on the 5' RACE reads. The table records some 1,700,000 distinct CDR3 sequences, around 33% of them present only once. CDR1 SGHRS and CDR2 YFSETQ come from the germline V gene. Trimming shortened V by 1 base and J by 7 bases, and 8 bases separated the two germline ends. The CDR3 length is 13 residues. The sequencing input was cord blood. This sequence was found in a newborn girl in good health. The V call is TRBV5-1, the J call TRBJ1-4; D is perhaps TRBD1 (5 bases). CDR3 sequence: CASSLWQGEKLFF. The DNA for the CDR3 is TGCGCCAGCAGCTTGTGGCAGGGTGAAAAACTGTTTTTT.